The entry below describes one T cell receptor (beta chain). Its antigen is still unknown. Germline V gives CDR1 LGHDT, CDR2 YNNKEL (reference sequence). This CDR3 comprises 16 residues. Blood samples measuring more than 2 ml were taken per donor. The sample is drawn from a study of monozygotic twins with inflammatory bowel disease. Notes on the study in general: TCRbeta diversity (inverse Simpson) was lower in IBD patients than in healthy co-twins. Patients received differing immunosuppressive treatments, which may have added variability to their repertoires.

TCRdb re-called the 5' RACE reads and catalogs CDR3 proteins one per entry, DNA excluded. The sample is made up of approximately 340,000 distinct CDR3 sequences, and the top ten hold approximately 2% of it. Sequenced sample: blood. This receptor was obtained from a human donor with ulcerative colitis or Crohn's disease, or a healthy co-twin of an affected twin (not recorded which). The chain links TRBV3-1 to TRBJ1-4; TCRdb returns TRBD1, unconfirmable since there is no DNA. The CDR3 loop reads CASSQRRTGLGEKLFF.